This T cell receptor delta chain stems from a study of γδ T cells in repeated Plasmodium falciparum infection. Overall study context: The natural-infection arm compared Malian children under seasonal malaria with matched Australian children. Some Malian samples span acute malaria episodes; others come from no-transmission periods.

This clone was detected only a few times. This DNA's translation differs at residue 11 from TCRdb's protein, which comes from a much larger clone; a read error is likely, and the protein shown is translated from the DNA. TCRdb re-identified clones in the multiplex PCR reads via CATT. The data contain more than 70,000 delta-chain clones, 0.75% to 1% of them seen just once; the ten biggest clones take up around a tenth. The clonotype originates from a pool of human donors (malaria-infected and uninfected, not separated). Specimen: gamma-delta T cells from blood.

In DNA, the CDR3 is TGTGCCTGTGACAAACTGGGGGATACGAGCCCCTGGGACACCCGACAGATGTTTTTC. This encodes CACDKLGDTSPWDTRQMFF. This chain links TRDV2 with TRDJ3; 13 bases are a match to TRDD3. The J gene is absent in TCRdb and was assigned here via DNA matching to germline. Germline assignment: CDR1 GEAIGNYY and CDR2 EKD. The CDR3 has 19 residues. J lost 2 bases, V lost 2 bases, and 5 bases had no gene match.